A single count supports the clone carrying this T cell receptor beta chain. What it binds is not known. This sample is part of a study of vaccination effects on CD4 cells after COVID-19. Overall study context: They grew a few million PBMC in each well, adding around 10 IU/ml IL-2 and about 10 ug/ml peptides.

Profiled with immunoSEQ multiplex PCR; TCRdb holds only in-frame clones, not every one. The sample consists of about 34,000 clones, 75% of them appearing once. The germline V gene encodes CDR1 SGHRS and CDR2 YFSETQ. The length of the CDR3 is 12 residues. V was trimmed by 2 bases and J by 5 bases, leaving 7 bases between them. At the end of about 9 days of culture, CD4+ T cells were isolated. SARS-CoV-2 infection was confirmed by PCR in the person between March and December 2020. Vaccination of participants consisted of two doses of either the BNT162b2 or mRNA-1273 vaccine. The input for sequencing was CD4+ T cells from PBMCs cultured without peptide, taken after COVID-19 vaccination. The sequence was collected from a human donor who had a prior SARS-CoV-2 infection. The V and J genes are TRBV5-1 and TRBJ2-5; D ambiguous. DNA for the CDR3: TGCGCCAGCAGCTTTAATGCGGAGACCCAGTACTTC. This sequence encodes CASSFNAETQYF.